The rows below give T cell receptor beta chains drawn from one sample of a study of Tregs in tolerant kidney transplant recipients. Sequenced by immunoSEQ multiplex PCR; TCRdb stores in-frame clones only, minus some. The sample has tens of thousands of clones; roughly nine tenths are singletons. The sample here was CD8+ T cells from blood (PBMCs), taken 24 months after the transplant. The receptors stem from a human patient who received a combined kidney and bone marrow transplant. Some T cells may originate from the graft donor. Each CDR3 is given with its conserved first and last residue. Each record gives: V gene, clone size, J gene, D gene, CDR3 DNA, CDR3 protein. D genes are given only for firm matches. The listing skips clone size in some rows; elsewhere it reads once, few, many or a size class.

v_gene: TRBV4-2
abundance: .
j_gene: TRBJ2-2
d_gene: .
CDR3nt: TGTGCCAGCAGCCCACGGGGCACCGGGGAGCTGTTTTTT
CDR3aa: CASSPRGTGELFF

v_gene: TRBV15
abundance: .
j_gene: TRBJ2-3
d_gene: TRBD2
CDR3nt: TGTGCCACCAGCAGCCCCGGGGGACTAGAGGGAGATACGCAGTATTTT
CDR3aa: CATSSPGGLEGDTQYF

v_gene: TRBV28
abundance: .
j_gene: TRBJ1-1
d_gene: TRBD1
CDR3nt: TGTGCCAGCAGTTTAATGGCAGGGGGCAGGGGCACTGAAGCTTTCTTT
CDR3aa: CASSLMAGGRGTEAFF

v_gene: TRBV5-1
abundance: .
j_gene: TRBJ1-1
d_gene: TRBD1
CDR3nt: TGCGCCAGCAGCCTAGGGACAGGGGTAACCGAAGCTTTCTTT
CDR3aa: CASSLGTGVTEAFF

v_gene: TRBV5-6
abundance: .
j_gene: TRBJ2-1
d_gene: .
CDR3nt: TGTGCCAGCAGCTCCATTTACAATGAGCAGTTCTTC
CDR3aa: CASSSIYNEQFF

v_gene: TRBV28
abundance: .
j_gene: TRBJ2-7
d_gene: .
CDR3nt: TGTGCCAGCAGTCCGGACATTTTCTACGAGCAGTACTTC
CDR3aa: CASSPDIFYEQYF

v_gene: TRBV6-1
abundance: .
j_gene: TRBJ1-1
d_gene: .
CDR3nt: TGTGCCAGCAGTGAAACAGGCCACTTTGAAGCTTTCTTT
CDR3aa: CASSETGHFEAFF

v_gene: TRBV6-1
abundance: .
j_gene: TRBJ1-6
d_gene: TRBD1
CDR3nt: TGTGCCAGCAGTTCCGGCGAGGGGGCAGATTCACCCCTCCACTTT
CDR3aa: CASSSGEGADSPLHF

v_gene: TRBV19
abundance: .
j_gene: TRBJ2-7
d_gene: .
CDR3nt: TGTGCCAGTAGTTTCGGAGCCTACGAGCAGTACTTC
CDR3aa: CASSFGAYEQYF

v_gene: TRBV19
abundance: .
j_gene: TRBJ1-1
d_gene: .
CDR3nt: TGTGCCAGCGGGGTTGGAAACACTGAAGCTTTCTTT
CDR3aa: CASGVGNTEAFF

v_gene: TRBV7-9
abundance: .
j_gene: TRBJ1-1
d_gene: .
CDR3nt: TGTGCCAGCCTCCAACAGAAGAACACTGAAGCTTTCTTT
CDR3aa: CASLQQKNTEAFF

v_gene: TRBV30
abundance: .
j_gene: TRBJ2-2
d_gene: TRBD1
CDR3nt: TGTGCCTGGAGTCATGGGACAGGGTCCGGGGAGCTGTTTTTT
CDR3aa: CAWSHGTGSGELFF

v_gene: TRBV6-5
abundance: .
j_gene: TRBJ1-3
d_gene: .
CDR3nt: TGTGCCAGCAGCTCCGACATGAATGGAAACACCATATATTTT
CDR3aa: CASSSDMNGNTIYF

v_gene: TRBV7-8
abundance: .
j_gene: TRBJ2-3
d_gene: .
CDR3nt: TGTGCCAGCAGCTGGACAGTATCAGGCCCTCTGGGGTATTTT
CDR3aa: CASSWTVSGPLGYF

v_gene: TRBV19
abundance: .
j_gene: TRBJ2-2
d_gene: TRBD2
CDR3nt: TGTGCCAGCACTACTAGCGGGGGGTTGATCGGGGAGCTGTTTTTT
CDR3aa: CASTTSGGLIGELFF

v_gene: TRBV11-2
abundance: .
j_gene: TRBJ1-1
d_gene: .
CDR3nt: TGTGCCAGCAGCCCGACCATGGGGGCAACTGAAGCTTTCTTT
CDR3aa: CASSPTMGATEAFF

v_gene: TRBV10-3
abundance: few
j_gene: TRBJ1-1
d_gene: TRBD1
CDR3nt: TGTGCCACAGGGGGGCCTGAAGCTTTCTTT
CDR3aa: CATGGPEAFF

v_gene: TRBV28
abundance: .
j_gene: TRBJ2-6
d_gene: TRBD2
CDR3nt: TGTGCCAGCAGTACATATATCTCTAAACCGGGACTAGATGTATTCGCTGGGGCCAACGTCCTGACTTTC
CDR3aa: CASSTYISKPGLDVFAGANVLTF

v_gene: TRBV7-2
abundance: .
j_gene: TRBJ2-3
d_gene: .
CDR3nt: TGTGCCAGCAGCTTAGCGGGGGGGCCGCCGCAGTATTTT
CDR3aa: CASSLAGGPPQYF

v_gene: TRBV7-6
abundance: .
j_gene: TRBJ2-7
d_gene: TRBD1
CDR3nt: TGTGCCAGCAGCTTCGGGACAGGGGCATACGAGCAGTACTTC
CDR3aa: CASSFGTGAYEQYF

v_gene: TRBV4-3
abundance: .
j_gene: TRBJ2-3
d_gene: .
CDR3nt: TGCGCCAGCAGGCCGGGAGGCGGGGGCATCACAGATACGCAGTATTTT
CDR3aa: CASRPGGGGITDTQYF

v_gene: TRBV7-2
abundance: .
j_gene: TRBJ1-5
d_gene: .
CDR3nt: TGTGCCAGCAGCTCCCTGACTTCTAGCAATCAGCCCCAGCATTTT
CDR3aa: CASSSLTSSNQPQHF

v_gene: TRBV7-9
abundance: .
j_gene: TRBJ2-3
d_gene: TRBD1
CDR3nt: TGTGCCAGCAGCTTTATCAAGGGACAGGGTCCCTCAGATACGCAGTATTTT
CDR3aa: CASSFIKGQGPSDTQYF

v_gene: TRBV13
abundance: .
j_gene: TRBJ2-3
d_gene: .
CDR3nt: TGTGCCAGCAGCTTAGGCGATTGGACAGCCACAGATACGCAGTATTTT
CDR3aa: CASSLGDWTATDTQYF

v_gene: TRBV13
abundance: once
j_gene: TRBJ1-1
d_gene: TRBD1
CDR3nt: TGTGCCAGCACCCTACTAGGGGGCGAGGAAGCTTTCTTT
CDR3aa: CASTLLGGEEAFF

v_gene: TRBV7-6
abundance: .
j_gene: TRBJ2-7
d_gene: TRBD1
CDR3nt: TGTGCCAGCAGCCAACACCGGGACAGGGTCTCCTACGAGCAGTACTTC
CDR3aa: CASSQHRDRVSYEQYF

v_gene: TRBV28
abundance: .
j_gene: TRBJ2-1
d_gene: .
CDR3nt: TGTGCCAGCGCGACAGGCTCCTACAATGAGCAGTTCTTC
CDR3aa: CASATGSYNEQFF

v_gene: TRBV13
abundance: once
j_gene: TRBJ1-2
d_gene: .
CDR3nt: TGTGCCAGCAGCTTTAGAGGGAGGCACTATGGCTACACCTTC
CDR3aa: CASSFRGRHYGYTF

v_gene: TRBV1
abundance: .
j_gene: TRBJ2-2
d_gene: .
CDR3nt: TGCACCAGCAGCCAAGTGCTAGCGGGGGAAACCGGGGAGCTGTTTTTT
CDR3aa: CTSSQVLAGETGELFF

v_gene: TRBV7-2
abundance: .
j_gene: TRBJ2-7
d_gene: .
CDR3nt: TGTGCCAGCAGCTCCGTGATGGGCCTCTCCTACGAGCAGTACTTC
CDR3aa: CASSSVMGLSYEQYF

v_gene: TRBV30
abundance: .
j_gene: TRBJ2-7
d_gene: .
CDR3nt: TGTGCCTGGAGCGGCCGGGAGCCTTTCTACGAGCAGTACTTC
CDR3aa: CAWSGREPFYEQYF

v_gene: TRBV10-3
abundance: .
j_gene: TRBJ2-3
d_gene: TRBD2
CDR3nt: TGTGCCATCAGAGCGGGGAAAAGCACAGATACGCAGTATTTT
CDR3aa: CAIRAGKSTDTQYF

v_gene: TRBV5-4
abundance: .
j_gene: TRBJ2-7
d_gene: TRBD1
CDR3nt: TGTGCCAGCAGCTCCGGGACAGGGGGCCCCTACGAGCAGTACTTC
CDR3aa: CASSSGTGGPYEQYF

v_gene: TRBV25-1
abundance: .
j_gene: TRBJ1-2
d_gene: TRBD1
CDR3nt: TGTGCCAGCACCGAAGGGGGCAGCTATGGCTACACCTTC
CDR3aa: CASTEGGSYGYTF

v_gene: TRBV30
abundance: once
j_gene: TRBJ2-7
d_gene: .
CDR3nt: TGTGCCTGGAGTGTAGACGCAACAAAGACTAAGCAGTACTTC
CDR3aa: CAWSVDATKTKQYF

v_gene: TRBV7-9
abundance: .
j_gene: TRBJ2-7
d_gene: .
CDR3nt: TGTGCCAGCAGCTTAGGAGACTACGAGCAGTACTTC
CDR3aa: CASSLGDYEQYF

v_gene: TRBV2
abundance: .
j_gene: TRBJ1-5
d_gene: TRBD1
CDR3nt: TGTGCCAGCAGGATCCGGGACAGCCGCAATCAGCCCCAGCATTTT
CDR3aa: CASRIRDSRNQPQHF

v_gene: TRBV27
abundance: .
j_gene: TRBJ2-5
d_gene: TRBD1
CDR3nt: TGTGCCAGCAGTTGGACAGGGCAGCAGACCCAGTACTTC
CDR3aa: CASSWTGQQTQYF

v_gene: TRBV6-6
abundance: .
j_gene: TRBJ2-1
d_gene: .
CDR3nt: TGTGCCAGCAGTTACTCGGAGGGTGAGCAGTTCTTC
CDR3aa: CASSYSEGEQFF

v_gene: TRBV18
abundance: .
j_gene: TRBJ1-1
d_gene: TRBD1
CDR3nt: TGTGCCAGCTCACTCCTCTCCCGGGACAGGGGGCTTAATCTGAACACTGAAGCTTTCTTT
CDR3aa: CASSLLSRDRGLNLNTEAFF

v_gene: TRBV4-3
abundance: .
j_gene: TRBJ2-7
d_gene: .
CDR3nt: TGCGCCAGCAGCCAAGAAGAGGGAGGACGCTCCTACGAGCAGTACTTC
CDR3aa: CASSQEEGGRSYEQYF

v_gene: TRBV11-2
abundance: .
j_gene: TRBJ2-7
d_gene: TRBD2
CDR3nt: TGTGCCAGCAGCTTAGGGGCGGGAGCGTACGAGCAGTACTTC
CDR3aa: CASSLGAGAYEQYF

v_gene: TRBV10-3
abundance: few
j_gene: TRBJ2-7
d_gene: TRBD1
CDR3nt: TGTGCCACGCTGGACAGGGCCTACGAGCAGTACTTC
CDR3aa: CATLDRAYEQYF